This T cell receptor beta chain stems from a study of beta chain features in type 1 diabetes. Study-wide results and caveats: Across all four CD4+ subsets, people with type 1 diabetes showed modestly shorter TCRB CDR3s.

The sequenced template was cDNA made from the entire isolated RNA. Profiling relied on immunoSEQ multiplex PCR, and the TCRdb table lists in-frame clones only, not all of them. Here the sample spans tens of thousands of clones, 55% to 75% being singletons. With V trimmed by 10 bases and J by 3 bases, 3 bases remained unmatched. The germline gives CDR1 SNHLY, CDR2 FYNNEI. This CDR3 contains 13 residues. This clone turned up a few times. The antigen is not known. This sequence joins TRBV2 and TRBJ2-2; 9 positions agree with TRBD1. The clonotype originates from a woman in her 30s with type 1 diabetes. Specimen: stem cell memory CD4+ T cells from blood. CDR3 DNA: TGTGCCACGGGACAGGGCTACACCGGGGAGCTGTTTTTT. Encoded protein: CATGQGYTGELFF. Full variable domain (rest looked up from reference TRBV2 and TRBJ2-2): EPEVTQTPSHQVTQMGQEVILRCVPISNHLYFYWYRQILGQKVEFLVSFYNNEISEKSEIFDDQFSVERPDGSNFTLKIRSTKLEDSAMYFCATGQGYTGELFFGEGSRLTVL.